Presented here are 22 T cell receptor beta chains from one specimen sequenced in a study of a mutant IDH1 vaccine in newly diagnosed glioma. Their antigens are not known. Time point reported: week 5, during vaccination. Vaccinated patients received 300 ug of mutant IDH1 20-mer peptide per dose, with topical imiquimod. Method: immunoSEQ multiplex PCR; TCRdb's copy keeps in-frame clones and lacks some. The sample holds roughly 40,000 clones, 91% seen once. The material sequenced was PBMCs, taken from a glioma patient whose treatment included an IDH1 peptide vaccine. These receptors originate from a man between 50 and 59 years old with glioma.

DNA for the CDR3: TGTGCCATCAGTGGGGGTCGGGAAACAGGGAATTCACCCCTCCACTTT. As protein: CAISGGRETGNSPLHF. This chain uses TRBV10-3 with TRBJ1-6; tentatively, D is TRBD1 (6 bases). The germline gives CDR1 ENHRY, CDR2 SYGVKD. The V end was cut by 4 bases, the J end by 7 bases, with 17 bases between. This CDR3 has 16 amino acids.

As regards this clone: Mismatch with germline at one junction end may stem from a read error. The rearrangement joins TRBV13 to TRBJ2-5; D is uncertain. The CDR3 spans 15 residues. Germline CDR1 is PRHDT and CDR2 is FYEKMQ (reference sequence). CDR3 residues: CASSLGSLHQETQYF. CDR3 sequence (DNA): TGTGCCAGCAGTTTAGGCTCGTTGCACCAAGAGACCCAGTACTTC.

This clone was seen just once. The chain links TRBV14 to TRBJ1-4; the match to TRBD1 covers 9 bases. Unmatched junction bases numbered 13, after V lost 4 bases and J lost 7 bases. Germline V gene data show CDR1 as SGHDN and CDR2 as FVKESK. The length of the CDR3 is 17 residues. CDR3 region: CASSRQGQGAKGEKLFF. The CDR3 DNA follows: TGTGCCAGCAGCCGCCAGGGACAGGGAGCCAAAGGTGAAAAACTGTTTTTT. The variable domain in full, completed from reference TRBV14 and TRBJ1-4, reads EAGVTQFPSHSVIEKGQTVTLRCDPISGHDNLYWYRRVMGKEIKFLLHFVKESKQDESGMPNNRFLAERTGGTYSTLKVQPAELEDSGVYFCASSRQGQGAKGEKLFFGSGTQLSVL.

The CDR3 DNA reads as TGCGCCAGCAGTGAGCGGCAGTCGGTGGGTGAGCAGTTCTTC. Translated: CASSERQSVGEQFF. V gene TRBV10-1 combines with J gene TRBJ2-1, with unresolved D. Germline V gene data show CDR1 as WNHNN and CDR2 as SYGVQD (reference sequence). This CDR3 comprises 14 residues. Between the trimmed V and J ends, which lost 2 bases and 9 bases, there was a span of 14 bases.

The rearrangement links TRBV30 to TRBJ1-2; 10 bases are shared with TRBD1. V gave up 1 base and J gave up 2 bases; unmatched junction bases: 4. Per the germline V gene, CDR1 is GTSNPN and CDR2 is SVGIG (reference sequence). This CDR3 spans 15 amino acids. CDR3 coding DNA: TGTGCCTGGAGTGACCCGGGACAGGGGAACTATGGCTACACCTTC. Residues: CAWSDPGQGNYGYTF.

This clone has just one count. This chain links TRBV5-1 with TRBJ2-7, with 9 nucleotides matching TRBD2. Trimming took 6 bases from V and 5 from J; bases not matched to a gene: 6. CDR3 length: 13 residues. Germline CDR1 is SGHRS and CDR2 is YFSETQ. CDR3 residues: CASTNSGSNEQYF. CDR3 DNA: TGCGCCAGCACCAATAGCGGGAGCAACGAGCAGTACTTC.

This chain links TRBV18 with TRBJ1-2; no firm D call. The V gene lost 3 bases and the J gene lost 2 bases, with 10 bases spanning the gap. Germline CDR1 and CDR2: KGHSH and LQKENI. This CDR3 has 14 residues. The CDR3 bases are TGTGCCAGCTCACCTTTCGGTTCCAACTATGGCTACACCTTC. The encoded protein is CASSPFGSNYGYTF.

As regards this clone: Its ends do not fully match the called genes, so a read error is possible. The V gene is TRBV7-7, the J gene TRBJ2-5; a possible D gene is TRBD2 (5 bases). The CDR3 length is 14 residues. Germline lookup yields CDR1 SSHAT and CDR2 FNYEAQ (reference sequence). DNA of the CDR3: TGTGCTAGCAGCTTAGCCCCCGGGGAAGAGACCCAGTACTTC. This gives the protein CASSLAPGEETQYF.

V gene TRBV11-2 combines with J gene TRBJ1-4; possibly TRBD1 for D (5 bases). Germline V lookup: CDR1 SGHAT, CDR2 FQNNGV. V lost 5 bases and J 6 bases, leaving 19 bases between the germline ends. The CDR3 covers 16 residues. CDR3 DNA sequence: TGTGCCAGCAGCCGCGAATTCGGCAGGGTTGATGAAAAACTGTTTTTT. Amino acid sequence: CASSREFGRVDEKLFF.

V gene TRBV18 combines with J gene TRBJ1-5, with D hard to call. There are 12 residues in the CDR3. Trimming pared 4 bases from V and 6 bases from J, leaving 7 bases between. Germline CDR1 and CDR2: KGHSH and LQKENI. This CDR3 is CASSLLGQPQHF. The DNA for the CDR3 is TGTGCCAGCTCACTACTAGGTCAGCCCCAGCATTTT.

The CDR3: CASSIDTGVPQETQYF. The CDR3 nucleotides read TGTGCCAGTAGTATCGATACAGGGGTCCCCCAAGAGACCCAGTACTTC. This chain uses TRBV19 with TRBJ2-5, with TRBD1 matching 7 bases. Looked up from germline, CDR1 is LNHDA and CDR2 is SQIVND (reference sequence). CDR3 length equals 16 residues. V shed 3 bases, J shed 1 base, and the junction held 8 bases outside the gene matches.

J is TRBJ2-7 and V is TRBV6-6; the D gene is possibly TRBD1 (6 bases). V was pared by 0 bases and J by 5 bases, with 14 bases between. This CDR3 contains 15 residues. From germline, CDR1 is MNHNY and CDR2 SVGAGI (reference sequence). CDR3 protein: CASSYSSGDGNEQYF. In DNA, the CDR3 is TGTGCCAGCAGTTACTCTTCAGGGGATGGGAACGAGCAGTACTTC.

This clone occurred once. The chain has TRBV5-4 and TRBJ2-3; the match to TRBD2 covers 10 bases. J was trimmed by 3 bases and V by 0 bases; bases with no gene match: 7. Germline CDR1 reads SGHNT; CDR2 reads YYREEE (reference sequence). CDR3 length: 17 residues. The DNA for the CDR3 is TGTGCCAGCAGCTTGGTCAGGCTAGCGGGAGATACAGATACGCAGTATTTT. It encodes CASSLVRLAGDTDTQYF.

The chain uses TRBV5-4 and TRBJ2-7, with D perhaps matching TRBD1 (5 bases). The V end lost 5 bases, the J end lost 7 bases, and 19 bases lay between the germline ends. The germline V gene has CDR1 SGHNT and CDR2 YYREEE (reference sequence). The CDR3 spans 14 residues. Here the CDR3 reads CASSYSGSRREQYF. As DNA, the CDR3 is TGTGCCAGCAGTTACTCAGGGTCCCGAAGGGAGCAGTACTTC.

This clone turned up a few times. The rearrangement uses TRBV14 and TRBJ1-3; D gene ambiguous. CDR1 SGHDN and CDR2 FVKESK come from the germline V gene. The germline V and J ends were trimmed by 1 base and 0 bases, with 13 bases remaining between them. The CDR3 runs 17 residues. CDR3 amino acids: CASSQVRGYGSGNTIYF. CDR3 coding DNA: TGTGCCAGCAGCCAAGTCCGCGGATACGGCTCTGGAAACACCATATATTTT. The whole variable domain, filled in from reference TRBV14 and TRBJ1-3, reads EAGVTQFPSHSVIEKGQTVTLRCDPISGHDNLYWYRRVMGKEIKFLLHFVKESKQDESGMPNNRFLAERTGGTYSTLKVQPAELEDSGVYFCASSQVRGYGSGNTIYFGEGSWLTVV.

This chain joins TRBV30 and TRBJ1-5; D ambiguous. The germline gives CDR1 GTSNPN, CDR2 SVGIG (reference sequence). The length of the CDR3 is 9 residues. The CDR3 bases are TGTGCATGGGGACAGCCCCAGCATTTT. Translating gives CAWGQPQHF.

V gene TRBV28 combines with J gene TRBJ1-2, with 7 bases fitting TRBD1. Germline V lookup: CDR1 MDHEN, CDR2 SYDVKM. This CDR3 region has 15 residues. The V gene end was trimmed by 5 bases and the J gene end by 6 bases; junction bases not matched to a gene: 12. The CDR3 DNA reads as TGTGCCAGCAGTCCCCCCCGACAGGGAACGGATGGCTACACCTTC. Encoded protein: CASSPPRQGTDGYTF.

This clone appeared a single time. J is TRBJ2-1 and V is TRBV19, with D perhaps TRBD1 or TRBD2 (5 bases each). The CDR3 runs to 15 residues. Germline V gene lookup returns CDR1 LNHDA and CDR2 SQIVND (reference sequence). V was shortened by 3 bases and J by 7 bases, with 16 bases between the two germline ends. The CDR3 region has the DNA TGTGCCAGTAGTATCGCCCGAACCTGGGGGAATGAGCAGTTCTTC. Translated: CASSIARTWGNEQFF.

CDR3 nucleotides: TGTGCCAGCAGCGTTGGACAGGGGGCCTCCTACGAGCAGTACTTC. The encoded protein is CASSVGQGASYEQYF. This sequence joins TRBV9 and TRBJ2-7, with 11 positions matching TRBD1. The CDR3 runs to 15 residues. The germline V gene encodes CDR1 SGDLS and CDR2 YYNGEE. The V segment lost 2 bases and the J segment 0 bases; nucleotides outside the gene matches: 1.

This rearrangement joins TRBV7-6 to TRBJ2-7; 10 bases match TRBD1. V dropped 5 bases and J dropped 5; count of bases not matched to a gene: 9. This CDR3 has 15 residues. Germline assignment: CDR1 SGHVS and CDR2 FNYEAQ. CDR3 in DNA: TGTGCCAGCAGCCCACGGGACAGGGGAGGCAACGAGCAGTACTTC. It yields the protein CASSPRDRGGNEQYF.

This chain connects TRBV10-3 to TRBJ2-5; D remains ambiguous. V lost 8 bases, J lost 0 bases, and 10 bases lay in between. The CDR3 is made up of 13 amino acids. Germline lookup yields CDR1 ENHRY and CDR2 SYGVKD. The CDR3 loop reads CAIGRRDQETQYF. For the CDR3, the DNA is TGTGCCATCGGTCGACGAGACCAAGAGACCCAGTACTTC.

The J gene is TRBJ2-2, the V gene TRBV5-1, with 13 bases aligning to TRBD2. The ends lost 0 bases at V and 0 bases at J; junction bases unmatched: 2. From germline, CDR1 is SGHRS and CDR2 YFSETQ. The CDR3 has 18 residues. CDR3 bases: TGCGCCAGCAGCTTGGCGACTAGCGGGAGGTCGAACACCGGGGAGCTGTTTTTT. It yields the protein CASSLATSGRSNTGELFF.